A selection of T cell receptor beta chains follows, all from one sample in a study of blood T cells in healthy people across ages. Using its own MiXCR run on the 5' RACE reads, TCRdb lists one record per CDR3 protein. The data contain more than 700,000 distinct CDR3 sequences, about 47% of them singletons. Source material: blood. The receptor set was obtained from an older man in good health. Both conserved end residues are part of each CDR3. The order of the fields is D gene, V gene, J gene, clone size, CDR3 protein, CDR3 DNA. D genes are given only for firm matches. Where a row states a size, it is once, few, many or the class of an expanded clone; other rows omit it.

d_call: TRBD2; v_call: TRBV27; j_call: TRBJ2-1; clone_size: few; cdr3_aa: CASSPVLAGVGEQFF; cdr3_nt: TGTGCCAGCAGTCCTGTACTAGCGGGAGTAGGTGAGCAGTTCTTC
d_call: -; v_call: TRBV20-1; j_call: TRBJ2-4; clone_size: -; cdr3_aa: CSAQQSHKNIQYF; cdr3_nt: TGCAGTGCGCAACAGTCACACAAAAACATTCAGTACTTC
d_call: -; v_call: TRBV6-2/TRBV6-3; j_call: TRBJ1-1; clone_size: -; cdr3_aa: CASSYSGRGKTEAFF; cdr3_nt: TGTGCCAGCAGTTACTCCGGCAGGGGAAAGACTGAAGCTTTCTTT
d_call: TRBD1; v_call: TRBV9; j_call: TRBJ2-3; clone_size: -; cdr3_aa: CASSVATGTGSTDTQYF; cdr3_nt: TGTGCCAGCAGCGTAGCTACGGGGACAGGGAGCACAGATACGCAGTATTTT
d_call: TRBD1; v_call: TRBV6-1; j_call: TRBJ2-4; clone_size: -; cdr3_aa: CASSEQGAAKNSQYF; cdr3_nt: TGTGCCAGCAGTGAACAGGGGGCAGCCAAAAACAGTCAGTACTTC
d_call: -; v_call: TRBV15; j_call: TRBJ2-1; clone_size: -; cdr3_aa: CATSSRAGHPTDEQFF; cdr3_nt: TGTGCCACCAGCAGCAGAGCGGGACACCCTACAGATGAGCAGTTCTTC
d_call: -; v_call: TRBV6-1; j_call: TRBJ2-6; clone_size: -; cdr3_aa: CASRTLERPDPSGANVLTF; cdr3_nt: TGTGCCAGCAGAACCCTCGAACGGCCCGATCCTTCTGGGGCCAACGTCCTGACTTTC
d_call: -; v_call: TRBV7-2; j_call: TRBJ2-7; clone_size: few; cdr3_aa: CASSLVRTARLSEQYF; cdr3_nt: TGTGCCAGCAGCTTAGTGCGGACCGCCAGACTCTCCGAGCAGTACTTC
d_call: -; v_call: TRBV7-2; j_call: TRBJ2-1; clone_size: -; cdr3_aa: CASSPSFGRGPEQFF; cdr3_nt: TGTGCCAGCAGCCCTAGCTTTGGCAGGGGTCCTGAGCAGTTCTTC
d_call: TRBD1; v_call: TRBV20-1; j_call: TRBJ1-6; clone_size: -; cdr3_aa: CSAGDRGVQSPLHF; cdr3_nt: TGCAGTGCTGGGGACAGGGGCGTACAATCACCCCTCCACTTT
d_call: -; v_call: TRBV15; j_call: TRBJ1-1; clone_size: -; cdr3_aa: CATSTYSTLSNAEAFF; cdr3_nt: TGTGCCACCAGCACATATAGTACACTTTCGAACGCTGAAGCTTTCTTT
d_call: -; v_call: TRBV10-3; j_call: TRBJ1-2; clone_size: -; cdr3_aa: CATHSGSVNYGYTF; cdr3_nt: TGTGCCACCCATTCAGGGAGCGTTAACTATGGCTACACCTTC
d_call: -; v_call: TRBV5-6; j_call: TRBJ2-7; clone_size: -; cdr3_aa: CASSSPQLTYNEQYF; cdr3_nt: TGTGCCAGCAGCTCACCCCAATTAACCTACAATGAGCAGTACTTC
d_call: -; v_call: TRBV6-1; j_call: TRBJ2-5; clone_size: -; cdr3_aa: CASSDISIATQYF; cdr3_nt: TGTGCCAGCAGTGACATTTCTATAGCGACCCAGTACTTC